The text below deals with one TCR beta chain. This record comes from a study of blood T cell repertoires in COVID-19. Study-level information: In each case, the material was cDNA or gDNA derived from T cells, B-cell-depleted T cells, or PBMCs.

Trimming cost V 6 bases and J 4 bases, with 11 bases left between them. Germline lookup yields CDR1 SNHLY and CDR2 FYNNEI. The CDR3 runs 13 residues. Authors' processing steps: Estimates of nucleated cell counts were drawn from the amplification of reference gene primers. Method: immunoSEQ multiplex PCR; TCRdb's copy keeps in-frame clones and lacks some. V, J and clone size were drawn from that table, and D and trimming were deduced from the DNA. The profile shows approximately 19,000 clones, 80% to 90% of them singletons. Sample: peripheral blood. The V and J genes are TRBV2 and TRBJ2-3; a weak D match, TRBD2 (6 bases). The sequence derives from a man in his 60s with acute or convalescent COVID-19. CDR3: CASSGGWADTQYF. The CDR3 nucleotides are TGTGCCAGCAGCGGGGGATGGGCAGATACGCAGTATTTT.